The 16 T cell receptor beta chains in this list originate from one sample, sequenced in a study of T cell responses to AZD1222 COVID-19 vaccine. TCRdb keeps only in-frame clones here, not all; method: immunoSEQ multiplex PCR. The sample has around 140,000 clones, more than 85% seen once; the top ten hold 1.5% to 2%. The sequencing here drew on peripheral blood, taken 28 days after the second AZD1222 dose. The source is an adult who received the AZD1222 COVID-19 vaccine.

J is TRBJ1-2 and V is TRBV4-1; perhaps TRBD1 as D (5 bases). Germline loops: CDR1 MGHRA, CDR2 YSYEKL. The CDR3 contains 17 residues. V was shortened by 0 bases and J by 8 bases, with 22 bases between the two germline ends. The CDR3 protein is CASSQEGPGNYYGGYTF. CDR3 DNA sequence: TGCGCCAGCAGCCAAGAAGGGCCAGGGAACTACTATGGCGGCTACACCTTC.

This clone was picked up a small number of times. V usage is TRBV30 and J usage is TRBJ1-4; D unresolved. Trimming cost V 0 bases and J 1 base, with 0 bases left between them. There are 12 residues in the CDR3. Germline CDR1 is GTSNPN and CDR2 is SVGIG (reference sequence). Written as DNA, the CDR3 is TGTGCCTGGAGTGTAACTAATGAAAAACTGTTTTTT. Its protein product is CAWSVTNEKLFF.

V and J are TRBV28 and TRBJ1-1, with D possibly being TRBD1 (6 bases). V was trimmed by 5 bases and J by 3 bases, leaving 16 bases between them. Germline CDR1 and CDR2: MDHEN and SYDVKM. This CDR3 is 15 amino acids long. The CDR3 nucleotides read TGTGCCAGCAGTCTAGCGACAGGCACCCACACTGAAGCTTTCTTT. Protein product: CASSLATGTHTEAFF.

Remarks on this clone: The same CDR3 also results from other DNA sequences found in this sample. V usage is TRBV28 and J usage is TRBJ1-1; D gene uncertain. The CDR3 is 12 residues long. Per the germline V gene, CDR1 is MDHEN and CDR2 is SYDVKM. Trimming removed 4 bases at V and 4 bases at J, with 7 bases between. CDR3 in DNA: TGTGCCAGCAGTTCATCGTTCACTGAAGCTTTCTTT. Protein product: CASSSSFTEAFF.

The gene calls are TRBV24-1 and TRBJ1-4; D call uncertain. The CDR3 consists of 12 residues. With 4 bases removed from V and 12 bases from J, the gap between germline ends came to 11 bases. Germline lookup yields CDR1 KGHDR and CDR2 SFDVKD. This chain's CDR3 is CATSDQYTQLFF. DNA of the CDR3: TGTGCCACCAGTGACCAGTATACACAACTGTTTTTT.

This chain connects TRBV9 to TRBJ1-5; possible D gene TRBD1, 5 bases. V was cut by 3 bases and J by 5 bases, with 9 bases left in between. Germline CDR1 SGDLS, CDR2 YYNGEE. CDR3 length: 13 residues. Here the CDR3 DNA reads TGTGCCAGCAGCGGGGGGAGGGATCAGCCCCAGCATTTT. Translated, it gives CASSGGRDQPQHF.

The gene calls are TRBV19 and TRBJ1-1; D is undetermined. Germline V gene sequence: CDR1 LNHDA, CDR2 SQIVND (reference sequence). V was shortened by 5 bases and J by 5 bases, with 12 bases between the two germline ends. CDR3 length equals 13 residues. The CDR3 loop is CASSFPGSTEAFF. CDR3 nucleotides: TGTGCCAGTAGTTTTCCCGGGAGTACTGAAGCTTTCTTT. Supplemented by reference TRBV19 and TRBJ1-1, the full variable domain reads DGGITQSPKYLFRKEGQNVTLSCEQNLNHDAMYWYRQDPGQGLRLIYYSQIVNDFQKGDIAEGYSVSREKKESFPLTVTSAQKNPTAFYLCASSFPGSTEAFFGQGTRLTVV.

V is TRBV4-1 and J is TRBJ1-5; tentative D call: TRBD1 (5 bases). From germline, CDR1 is MGHRA and CDR2 YSYEKL. CDR3 size: 16 residues. The V end lost 1 base, the J end lost 5 bases, and 15 bases lay between the germline ends. CDR3 nucleotide sequence: TGCGCCAGCAGCCAAGTGGGGGGGGTTCGGGATCAGCCCCAGCATTTT. Protein: CASSQVGGVRDQPQHF.

The V gene is TRBV7-9, the J gene TRBJ2-7; D remains unclear. The length of the CDR3 is 13 residues. Trimming shortened V by 7 bases and J by 3 bases, and 13 bases separated the two germline ends. From germline, CDR1 is SEHNR and CDR2 FQNEAQ (reference sequence). The CDR3 DNA follows: TGTGCCAGCACTCCCTCCGCCTACTACGAGCAGTACTTC. Translated: CASTPSAYYEQYF.

The chain employs TRBV6-5 and TRBJ1-4; the D gene is possibly TRBD1 (6 bases). Trimming took 8 bases from V and 3 from J, leaving 13 bases between them. Germline lookup yields CDR1 MNHEY and CDR2 SVGAGI. The CDR3 contains 14 residues. CDR3 protein: CASWTGASNEKLFF. The CDR3 DNA reads as TGTGCCAGCTGGACGGGGGCCTCTAATGAAAAACTGTTTTTT.

The CDR3 sequence is CASSKGRGWGYTF. Here the CDR3 DNA reads TGTGCCAGCAGCAAAGGGAGGGGTTGGGGCTACACCTTC. This chain links TRBV6-2 or TRBV6-3 with TRBJ1-2, with D perhaps matching TRBD1 (5 bases). The CDR3 is made up of 13 amino acids. V lost 6 bases to trimming and J lost 8 bases, with 16 bases between them. From germline, CDR1 is MNHEY and CDR2 SVGEGT.

The chain has TRBV6-5 and TRBJ2-3; D may correspond to TRBD1 or TRBD2 (6 bases each). Per germline, CDR1 MNHEY and CDR2 SVGAGI. The CDR3 contains 14 residues. The V end lost 3 bases, the J end lost 4 bases, and 11 bases lay between the germline ends. The CDR3 DNA follows: TGTGCCAGCAGTTATGGGGGGCGGGCAGATACGCAGTATTTT. This gives the protein CASSYGGRADTQYF.

The chain uses TRBV5-1 and TRBJ2-3, with 9 bases matching TRBD1. Unmatched junction bases numbered 7, after V lost 4 bases and J lost 4 bases. Germline V gives CDR1 SGHRS, CDR2 YFSETQ. The CDR3 extends over 15 amino acids. DNA for the CDR3: TGCGCCAGCAGCCTGGACAGGGGAAGAGCAGATACGCAGTATTTT. Its translation: CASSLDRGRADTQYF.

The chain combines TRBV29-1 with TRBJ1-3; the match to TRBD1 covers 8 bases. Unmatched junction bases numbered 8, after V lost 7 bases and J lost 3 bases. Germline V gene data show CDR1 as SQVTM and CDR2 as ANQGSEA. The CDR3 sequence is 14 residues long. As DNA, the CDR3 is TGCAGCGCCTCGACAGGGGCCGTTGGAAACACCATATATTTT. Its protein is CSASTGAVGNTIYF.

This chain joins TRBV30 and TRBJ1-3; D is unclear. CDR3 length: 12 residues. CDR1 GTSNPN and CDR2 SVGIG come from the germline V gene (reference sequence). Trimming stripped 0 bases from V and 11 bases from J, with 11 bases between. The CDR3 region has the DNA TGTGCCTGGAGTGTAACTCCCGGCGCCATATATTTT. Its protein is CAWSVTPGAIYF.

The chain uses TRBV5-5 and TRBJ1-5, with a possible D match to TRBD1 (5 bases). The V gene lost 3 bases and the J gene lost 4 bases, with 20 bases spanning the gap. From germline, CDR1 is SGHKS and CDR2 YYEKEE (reference sequence). This CDR3 is 17 amino acids long. The DNA of the CDR3 is TGTGCCAGCAGCTCTGGGCCGGTTCAGGGTCCTAATCAGCCCCAGCATTTT. This encodes CASSSGPVQGPNQPQHF.